Listed here are 19 T cell receptor beta chains from one sample, sequenced in a study of identical twins. TCRdb reanalysed the 5' RACE reads using MiXCR and keeps one entry per CDR3 protein. Of around 670,000 distinct CDR3 sequences in the sample, 6.1% were seen once. The sample was naive T cells sorted from blood. The receptors were gathered from a man aged 18-30 years in good health.

The J gene is TRBJ1-1, the V gene TRBV29-1; D not resolved. The CDR3 is made up of 13 amino acids. CDR1 SQVTM and CDR2 ANQGSEA come from the germline V gene. Trimming cost V 5 bases and J 1 base, with 11 bases left between them. CDR3 DNA sequence: TGCAGCGTTTCCACAGCTCCGAACACTGAAGCTTTCTTT. It codes for CSVSTAPNTEAFF.

The table lists this clonotype with a few counts. The V gene is TRBV7-9, the J gene TRBJ2-6; TRBD2 aligns across 7 bases. V dropped 1 base and J dropped 0; count of bases not matched to a gene: 3. Germline CDR1 reads SEHNR; CDR2 reads FQNEAQ (reference sequence). CDR3 length: 17 residues. CDR3 amino acids: CASSLDGRHSGANVLTF. The CDR3 nucleotides read TGTGCCAGCAGCTTAGACGGGAGGCACTCTGGGGCCAACGTCCTGACTTTC. Full variable domain (outside the CDR3, taken from reference TRBV7-9 and TRBJ2-6): DTGVSQNPRHKITKRGQNVTFRCDPISEHNRLYWYRQTLGQGPEFLTYFQNEAQLEKSRLLSDRFSAERPKGSFSTLEIQRTEQGDSAMYLCASSLDGRHSGANVLTFGAGSRLTVL.

In this sample, this clonotype turned up many times. V usage is TRBV4-1 and J usage is TRBJ2-1; 8 positions match TRBD2. Germline CDR1 MGHRA, CDR2 YSYEKL. J lost 2 bases, V lost 3 bases, and 6 bases had no gene match. The CDR3 totals 16 residues. In DNA form, the CDR3 reads TGCGCCAGCAGCCAGACCGAAGCGGGAGCCTACAATGAGCAGTTCTTC. This translates into CASSQTEAGAYNEQFF.

This chain links TRBV6-5 with TRBJ1-3; no definite D call. Trimming removed 3 bases from V and 1 base from J, with 4 bases in between. The CDR3 runs 13 residues. Per germline, CDR1 MNHEY and CDR2 SVGAGI. CDR3 bases: TGTGCCAGCAGTTATTTTTCTGGAAACACCATATATTTT. This translates into CASSYFSGNTIYF.

The chain couples TRBV6-4 to TRBJ2-1; D gene unclear. Germline V CDR1 and CDR2: MRHNA, SNTAGT. The CDR3 totals 13 residues. Trimming removed 1 base from V and 9 bases from J, with 10 bases in between. The CDR3 region has the DNA TGTGCCAGCAGTGACTACCCCCACAGTGAGCAGTTCTTC. It codes for CASSDYPHSEQFF.

This clonotype was detected ten times or more. This rearrangement joins TRBV5-1 to TRBJ2-7, with D hard to call. Trimming cost V 2 bases and J 5 bases, with 11 bases left between them. Germline assignment: CDR1 SGHRS and CDR2 YFSETQ. This CDR3 is 13 amino acids long. CDR3 DNA sequence: TGCGCCAGCAGCTTCGACTGGTCGAACGAGCAGTACTTC. This translates into CASSFDWSNEQYF.

The rearrangement uses TRBV3-1 and TRBJ2-1; TRBD2 might be the D (6 bases). CDR1 is LGHDT, CDR2 YNNKEL, per germline (reference sequence). This CDR3 contains 14 residues. V lost 2 bases and J 4 bases, leaving 9 bases between the germline ends. The chain's CDR3 is CASSQFAGYNEQFF. The CDR3 DNA is TGTGCCAGCAGCCAATTTGCGGGGTACAATGAGCAGTTCTTC.

The V gene is TRBV6-5, the J gene TRBJ1-3; D is unresolved. In germline, CDR1 is MNHEY, CDR2 SVGAGI. The CDR3 has 16 residues. V lost 2 bases and J 6 bases, leaving 17 bases between the germline ends. The CDR3 bases are TGTGCCAGCAGTTACGGTGGGGTTGGCCGCGAAAACACCATATATTTT. This gives the protein CASSYGGVGRENTIYF.

This clonotype was observed at least ten times. The V gene is TRBV5-1, the J gene TRBJ2-1, with unresolved D. The ends were cut back, 1 base at V and 5 bases at J, with 7 bases in the middle. This CDR3 comprises 13 residues. Germline assignment: CDR1 SGHRS and CDR2 YFSETQ. In DNA, the CDR3 is TGCGCCAGCAGCTTGTATGCGGACAATGAGCAGTTCTTC. It translates to CASSLYADNEQFF.

The table lists this clonotype with a few counts. The rearrangement links TRBV5-1 to TRBJ2-1; 14 nucleotides align to TRBD2. J was trimmed by 7 bases and V by 4 bases; bases with no gene match: 4. The CDR3 loop spans 15 amino acids. Germline V lookup: CDR1 SGHRS, CDR2 YFSETQ. CDR3 bases: TGCGCCAGCAGCGCTAGACTAGCGGGAGGGAATGAGCAGTTCTTC. Translated: CASSARLAGGNEQFF.

This clonotype was observed many times. V usage is TRBV20-1 and J usage is TRBJ2-7; the D gene is possibly TRBD2 (6 bases). V lost 3 bases to trimming and J lost 2 bases, with 11 bases between them. The CDR3 length is 13 residues. Germline V gene lookup returns CDR1 DFQATT and CDR2 SNEGSKA (reference sequence). CDR3 bases: TGCAGTGCTAGGGAGGGGTTGACCTACGAGCAGTACTTC. Protein sequence: CSAREGLTYEQYF.

This clonotype has just a few counts. The chain employs TRBV5-1 and TRBJ2-7; weak D call: TRBD1 (6 bases). Trimming stripped 5 bases from V and 5 bases from J, with 20 bases between. This CDR3 has 15 amino acids. In germline, CDR1 is SGHRS, CDR2 YFSETQ. CDR3 sequence reads: CASRPQGNWNDEQYF. The DNA of the CDR3 is TGCGCCAGCAGGCCACAGGGTAACTGGAACGACGAGCAGTACTTC.

This clonotype came up many times. This sequence joins TRBV5-1 and TRBJ2-1; TRBD2 is a possible D gene (5 bases). CDR1 is SGHRS and CDR2 is YFSETQ in the germline V gene. V was clipped by 0 bases and J by 6 bases, with 13 bases between them. The CDR3 is 15 amino acids. The CDR3 nucleotides read TGCGCCAGCAGCTTGGAGACCCTAGCCTTCAATGAGCAGTTCTTC. This encodes CASSLETLAFNEQFF.

Details on this clonotype: A much more abundant neighbour one base away suggests this may be a read error. This chain links TRBV12-3 or TRBV12-4 with TRBJ2-1, with D hard to call. There are 14 residues in the CDR3. The CDR3: CSSSFTEAYNEQFF. The CDR3 DNA sequence: TGTTCCAGCAGTTTTACCGAGGCCTACAATGAGCAGTTCTTC.

In this sample, this clonotype turned up a few times. The rearrangement uses TRBV10-3 and TRBJ2-2; D may be TRBD1 or TRBD2 (6 bases each). Germline CDR1 ENHRY, CDR2 SYGVKD. Trimming left V 2 bases short and J 0 bases short, with 7 bases between. The CDR3 runs 15 residues. The DNA for the CDR3 is TGTGCCATCAGTGAGCGGGGGCCGAACACCGGGGAGCTGTTTTTT. Translated: CAISERGPNTGELFF.

There are a few counts of this clonotype. This sequence joins TRBV2 and TRBJ2-1; 9 nucleotides agree with TRBD2. The CDR3 has 14 amino acids. V shed 6 bases, J shed 10 bases, and the junction held 10 bases outside the gene matches. Germline CDR1 SNHLY, CDR2 FYNNEI. CDR3 bases: TGTGCCAGCAGCAGAGACAGGGCGGGGGGGGAGCAGTTCTTC. Translated: CASSRDRAGGEQFF.

This clonotype was observed a handful of times. The chain combines TRBV19 with TRBJ2-7; a weak D match, TRBD2 (5 bases). This CDR3 is built from 13 residues. Germline V gene sequence: CDR1 LNHDA, CDR2 SQIVND (reference sequence). V was trimmed by 10 bases and J by 0 bases, leaving 13 bases between them. In DNA form, the CDR3 reads TGTGCCACTTTAGCGACGAGCTCCTACGAGCAGTACTTC. As protein: CATLATSSYEQYF.

The rearrangement links TRBV12-3 or TRBV12-4 to TRBJ2-2; D is undetermined. This CDR3 contains 14 residues. V gave up 7 bases and J gave up 4 bases, with 13 bases separating them. This CDR3 is CASIDGPGTGELFF. The DNA for the CDR3 is TGTGCCAGCATAGACGGCCCGGGCACCGGGGAGCTGTTTTTT.

The table lists this clonotype with many counts. This chain connects TRBV20-1 to TRBJ2-5; TRBD1 aligns across 7 bases. The J segment lost 4 bases and the V segment lost 1 base, leaving 6 bases of the junction unmatched. Germline V gives CDR1 DFQATT, CDR2 SNEGSKA (reference sequence). This CDR3 region has 14 residues. Here the CDR3 reads CSARVQRGRETQYF. CDR3 DNA sequence: TGCAGTGCTAGAGTTCAGAGGGGGCGAGAGACCCAGTACTTC.